Sequencing of this T cell receptor beta chain was carried out in a study of blood T cells in healthy people across ages. Donors were healthy Caucasian individuals from Russia aged roughly 6 to 95. A minimum of 5 micrograms of total RNA was extracted per sample. Ten or more counts support this clonotype. V was trimmed by 0 bases and J by 5 bases, leaving 11 bases between them. This CDR3 spans 14 amino acids. Germline CDR1 is KGHSH and CDR2 is LQKENI. A second PCR of 7 to 11 cycles used a sample-barcoded 5' primer and a J-beta primer mix. MiXCR was run by TCRdb on the 5' RACE reads, yielding one entry per CDR3 protein. This sample has hundreds of thousands of distinct CDR3 sequences, with roughly 49% found just once.

Input material: blood. The rearrangement joins TRBV18 to TRBJ2-7; D not certain. The source is a woman aged 55-75 years in good health. CDR3 sequence reads: CASSPPSKVDEQYF. The CDR3 DNA reads as TGTGCCAGCTCACCACCCAGCAAGGTGGACGAGCAGTACTTC.